The clone carrying this TCR beta chain came up many times. Its antigen is still unknown. At one end, the junction sequence differs from germline, possibly due to a read error. This entry belongs to a study of molecular identifiers for immune sequencing clone quantification. The CDR3 covers 15 residues. Germline loops: CDR1 SSHAT, CDR2 FNYEAQ (reference sequence). Overall study results and limits: Should identical TCR molecules share a barcode, the sizes of highly expanded clones could be underestimated.

TCRdb ran MiXCR on the PCR reads and lists one entry per CDR3 protein. The repertoire holds 40,000 to 50,000 distinct CDR3 sequences, with over 15% as singletons. The sample was naive CD8+ T cells from blood, with Jurkat cell RNA spiked in. Described subset: FACS-sorted CD8+CD4-CCR7+CD45RA+ naive T cells. The receptor was isolated from a human donor in good health. Some libraries in this study had Jurkat cell RNA spiked in. The rearrangement uses TRBV7-7 and TRBJ2-5; tentatively, D is TRBD1 or TRBD2 (6 bases each). In nucleotides, the CDR3 is TGTGCTAGCAGCTTAGCGGACAGCACCCAAGAGACCCAGTACTTC. Protein: CASSLADSTQETQYF.